Below, one T cell receptor (beta chain) is given with its context. This clone's antigen is unknown. No much larger clone exists at a distance of one base, and base qualities are not known. Collaborating institutions collected whole blood in K2EDTA tubes following their own protocols. For TCRbeta analysis, collaborators shipped samples as frozen whole blood, isolated PBMCs, or DNA extracted from either of those sample types. TCRbeta CDR3 regions were amplified from genomic DNA using the immunoSEQ Assay, a bias-controlled multiplex PCR. The published analysis was carried out like this. The number of nucleated cells in each sample was estimated by amplification of reference gene primers within the assay. Sequence reads were collapsed and filtered to measure the absolute abundance of every unique TCRbeta CDR3 rearrangement. For each sample, productive Simpson clonality was calculated as the square root of Simpson's diversity index across productive rearrangements. The immuneACCESS repertoire file appears here via TCRdb, limited to in-frame rearrangements. These files lack a portion of the clones; in checked studies, under half of the deficit traces to unresolved V genes, and the cause of the others is not known. V and J calls and clone size come straight from that table; D and trimming were deduced from the DNA. In all, the sample holds tens of thousands of clones, and around 90% of those were seen once. The biggest ten clones account for 13% of the sample.

This entry belongs to a study of blood T cell repertoires in COVID-19 (dated by TCRdb to the early 2020s). Background for the entire study: Samples from collaborators originated in the United States, Italy and Spain and spanned both the acute and convalescent phases of COVID-19. The material from the prospective study consisted of cDNA or gDNA derived from T cells, B-cell-depleted T cells, or PBMCs. The dataset comprised deeply sampled blood TCRbeta repertoires from subjects exposed to, actively infected with, or recovered from COVID-19. The repertoires were released in a freely available public database intended as a resource for research on the immune response to SARS-CoV-2. The samples were drawn from the first 160 participants of the ongoing ImmuneRACE study and from 1,254 subjects provided by 6 global collaborators. Nearly every sample came with metadata listing a de-identified subject ID, COVID-19 status, age in years and sex. HLA class I and class II types, where available, came from metadata supplied by the sample provider rather than from assay-based typing.

Trimming removed 1 base from V and 1 base from J; the gene matches leave 5 bases unexplained. CDR3 length: 17 amino acids, cysteine to phenylalanine. Here the CDR3 DNA is all that survives: 51 bases in frame from base 1. The germline V gene (reference sequence) sets CDR1 to SEHNR and CDR2 to FQNEAQ. Overall study outcomes, separate from this receptor: The amount of clinical and demographic metadata varied by source and participant and was provided uncurated.

The V and J segments used are TRBV7-9 and TRBJ2-2; 8 junctional bases match TRBD1. This receptor was taken from a human donor with active COVID-19. The donor label of this sample is uncertain. Material for sequencing was peripheral blood. In nucleotides, the sequence is TGTGCCAGCAGCTTAGTGGCCGGACAGGGGAACACCGGGGAGCTGTTTTTT. Translated, this gives CASSLVAGQGNTGELFF.